The 14 T cell receptor beta chains below come from one sample, sequenced in a study of Graves' ophthalmopathy and Graves' hyperthyroidism. TCR beta CDR3 regions were amplified from RNA transcripts. Amplification began with first-round RT-PCR using HTBI primers, then second-round multiplex PCR was performed. One entry per CDR3 protein results from TCRdb running MiXCR on the multiplex PCR reads. This sample has approximately 700,000 distinct CDR3 sequences, with roughly 41% found just once. The sequencing sample was made of peripheral blood. Source of these receptors: an adult man with Graves' ophthalmopathy.

In its sample, this clonotype was seen once. The J gene is TRBJ2-5, the V gene TRBV10-3; tentative D call: TRBD1 (6 bases). The V end was cut by 5 bases, the J end by 5 bases, with 12 bases between. Germline V lookup: CDR1 ENHRY, CDR2 SYGVKD. There are 13 residues in the CDR3. The CDR3: CAISNTGQETQYF. Here the CDR3 DNA reads TGTGCCATCAGTAACACCGGACAGGAGACCCAGTACTTC.

This clonotype showed up just a few times. V and J are TRBV7-2 and TRBJ2-2; TRBD2 might be the D (6 bases). The CDR3 has 16 amino acids. Germline CDR1 is SGHTA and CDR2 is FQGNSA. Trimming cost V 4 bases and J 1 base, with 13 bases left between them. The CDR3 DNA is TGTGCCAGCAGCTCGACTAGTAGGGGGAACACCGGGGAGCTGTTTTTT. This gives the protein CASSSTSRGNTGELFF.

In its sample, this clonotype was seen a few times. The rearrangement joins TRBV19 to TRBJ1-1, with 8 positions matching TRBD1. J gave up 0 bases and V 6 bases, and 9 bases lay outside the gene matches. Per germline, CDR1 LNHDA and CDR2 SQIVND (reference sequence). CDR3 length: 16 amino acids. The CDR3 sequence is CASSRQGTLMNTEAFF. The CDR3 DNA follows: TGTGCCAGTAGCCGACAGGGGACCCTAATGAACACTGAAGCTTTCTTT.

This chain connects TRBV29-1 to TRBJ2-7; 7 bases are a match to TRBD2. The junction had 7 bases not matched to a gene; V was cut back by 6 bases and J by 2 bases. This CDR3 region has 13 residues. Germline lookup yields CDR1 SQVTM and CDR2 ANQGSEA. The CDR3 loop is CSVRSSGTYEQYF. Here the CDR3 DNA reads TGCAGCGTCCGGTCTAGCGGTACCTACGAGCAGTACTTC.

This clonotype was counted only a few times. J is TRBJ2-6 and V is TRBV9; 7 bases align to TRBD1. V lost 0 bases and J lost 0; bases outside the gene matches: 3. This CDR3 region has 17 residues. Germline CDR1 SGDLS, CDR2 YYNGEE. DNA of the CDR3: TGTGCCAGCAGCGTAGGGACAGGCATCTCTGGGGCCAACGTCCTGACTTTC. Protein: CASSVGTGISGANVLTF. The variable domain in full, with the rest retrieved from reference TRBV9 and TRBJ2-6, is DSGVTQTPKHLITATGQRVTLRCSPRSGDLSVYWYQQSLDQGLQFLIQYYNGEERAKGNILERFSAQQFPDLHSELNLSSLELGDSALYFCASSVGTGISGANVLTFGAGSRLTVL.

The V and J genes are TRBV10-3 and TRBJ2-2, with TRBD1 matching 8 bases. The CDR3 is 17 amino acids. V shed 4 bases, J shed 1 base, and the junction held 8 bases outside the gene matches. Germline loops: CDR1 ENHRY, CDR2 SYGVKD. The CDR3: CAISGDRNPRNTGELFF. The CDR3 DNA follows: TGTGCCATCAGTGGGGACAGGAACCCACGGAACACCGGGGAGCTGTTTTTT.

In this sample, this clonotype turned up many times. The gene calls are TRBV10-3 and TRBJ1-1; no reliable D call. The V end was cut by 3 bases, the J end by 3 bases, with 14 bases between. The V gene's germline CDR1 is ENHRY and CDR2 SYGVKD. The CDR3 has 15 residues. CDR3 in amino acids: CAISDPGRGHTEAFF. CDR3 coding DNA: TGTGCCATCAGTGACCCAGGTAGAGGCCACACTGAAGCTTTCTTT.

This clonotype turned up a few times. The chain combines TRBV19 with TRBJ1-5, with TRBD1 as a possible D gene (5 bases). The germline V gene has CDR1 LNHDA and CDR2 SQIVND (reference sequence). The CDR3 has 14 amino acids. V was cut by 2 bases and J by 6 bases, with 11 bases left in between. The CDR3 sequence is CASSISLTGQPQHF. The CDR3 DNA reads TGTGCCAGTAGTATATCCCTAACAGGTCAGCCCCAGCATTTT.

This clonotype is a singleton in its sample. The chain links TRBV29-1 to TRBJ1-2, with TRBD1 identical over 7 bases. The CDR3 is 11 residues long. The V gene end was trimmed by 6 bases and the J gene end by 12 bases; junction bases not matched to a gene: 10. The germline V gene has CDR1 SQVTM and CDR2 ANQGSEA. CDR3 sequence reads: CSVETGTVNTF. The CDR3 DNA follows: TGCAGCGTAGAAACCGGGACAGTGAACACCTTC.

The chain employs TRBV29-1 and TRBJ1-2; D possibly corresponds to TRBD1 (6 bases). Germline CDR1 and CDR2: SQVTM and ANQGSEA. This CDR3 region has 13 residues. V gave up 6 bases and J gave up 8 bases, with 19 bases separating them. In DNA form, the CDR3 reads TGCAGCGTCCGGGACACCGAAGGGGTCGGCTACACCTTC. It specifies CSVRDTEGVGYTF.

The CDR3 DNA follows: TGTGCCAGTAAGAGGGGTGCGAGGGAGACCCAGCATTTT. This encodes CASKRGARETQHF. The chain couples TRBV19 to TRBJ1-5; D perhaps matches TRBD1 (5 bases). This CDR3 has 13 amino acids. CDR1 and CDR2 (germline): LNHDA, SQIVND (reference sequence). Trimming stripped 7 bases from V and 11 bases from J, with 18 bases between.

This clonotype was seen a handful of times. J is TRBJ1-2 and V is TRBV9, with TRBD1 matching 9 bases. V lost 0 bases to trimming and J lost 4 bases; unmatched junction nucleotides: 7. This CDR3 spans 16 amino acids. Germline lookup yields CDR1 SGDLS and CDR2 YYNGEE. CDR3 sequence reads: CASSVGVQGAIYGYTF. The CDR3 DNA is TGTGCCAGCAGCGTAGGAGTACAGGGGGCCATCTATGGCTACACCTTC.

This chain links TRBV12-3 or TRBV12-4 with TRBJ1-4; a possible D gene is TRBD1 (5 bases). With 3 bases removed from V and 4 bases from J, the gap between germline ends came to 9 bases. This CDR3 is 14 amino acids long. CDR3 nucleotides: TGTGCCAGCAGTTTCGTGACAGATAATGAAAAACTGTTTTTT. Its translation is CASSFVTDNEKLFF.

This clonotype was detected only a few times. The CDR3 sequence: CASSSGQGRSYEQYF. For the CDR3, the DNA is TGTGCCAGCAGCTCCGGACAGGGGAGATCCTACGAGCAGTACTTC. V usage is TRBV7-9 and J usage is TRBJ2-7, with 9 positions matching TRBD1. CDR1 is SEHNR, CDR2 FQNEAQ, per germline (reference sequence). CDR3 length: 15 amino acids. V shed 4 bases and J 1 base; nucleotides not matched to a gene: 5.